This entry describes one T cell receptor (beta chain). These data come from a study of blood T cell repertoires in COVID-19. Study overall: Whether acute or convalescent, the COVID-19 samples came from the United States, Italy and Spain. Sources were T cells, B-cell-depleted T cells, or PBMCs; the material itself was cDNA or gDNA.

The CDR3 length is 17 residues. Germline V gene sequence: CDR1 MDHEN, CDR2 SYDVKM. V was trimmed by 3 bases and J by 2 bases, leaving 14 bases between them. Original data processing: Reference gene primer amplification gave estimated nucleated cell counts. Repertoires were generated with immunoSEQ multiplex PCR, while TCRdb's copy carries only in-frame clones and drops some. V and J calls and clone size are copied from that table; D and trimming were computed from the DNA. The repertoire consists of about 210,000 clones, with around nine tenths occurring once and the leading ten covering approximately 3%.

Sequenced: peripheral blood. The sequence came from a man in his sixties with acute or convalescent COVID-19. The V gene is TRBV28, the J gene TRBJ1-6, with D tentatively TRBD1 (5 bases). CDR3 sequence reads: CASSLGTGPPYNSPLHF. The DNA of the CDR3 is TGTGCCAGCAGTTTGGGCACAGGACCCCCCTATAATTCACCCCTCCACTTT.